Listed here are 8 T cell receptor beta chains from one sample, sequenced in a study of T-cell memory formation after mild COVID-19. TCRdb re-called the 5' RACE reads with MiXCR, one entry per CDR3 protein. The table lists approximately 500,000 distinct CDR3 sequences, roughly 25% of them singletons. Specimen: PBMCs or a T cell subset sorted from them (not recorded which). These receptors came from an adult woman who had mild COVID-19 (a few samples of this study predate the infection). Cell type and time point are not known.

The gene calls are TRBV20-1 and TRBJ1-2; tentatively, D is TRBD1 (6 bases). The CDR3 extends over 15 amino acids. Between the trimmed V and J ends, which lost 5 bases and 4 bases, there was a span of 20 bases. Looked up from germline, CDR1 is DFQATT and CDR2 is SNEGSKA (reference sequence). The CDR3 protein is CSASPGTLRGYGYTF. CDR3 nucleotide sequence: TGCAGTGCTTCCCCCGGGACCCTCAGGGGCTATGGCTACACCTTC.

This rearrangement joins TRBV19 to TRBJ2-6, with 8 positions matching TRBD1. In germline, CDR1 is LNHDA, CDR2 SQIVND (reference sequence). The CDR3 sequence is 19 residues long. V was clipped by 6 bases and J by 0 bases; unmatched bases: 13. The DNA for the CDR3 is TGTGCCAGTAGCTCCCTTTCCGGACAGGGATCCTCTGGGGCCAACGTCCTGACTTTC. Translating it yields CASSSLSGQGSSGANVLTF.

The V gene is TRBV5-5, the J gene TRBJ1-5, with unresolved D. The germline V and J ends were trimmed by 0 bases and 2 bases, with 9 bases remaining between them. This CDR3 contains 15 residues. Germline V lookup: CDR1 SGHKS, CDR2 YYEKEE (reference sequence). The CDR3 DNA reads as TGTGCCAGCAGCTTGGCGTCAGGCGGCAATCAGCCCCAGCATTTT. As protein: CASSLASGGNQPQHF.

The chain employs TRBV20-1 and TRBJ1-2; 9 nucleotides align to TRBD1. In germline, CDR1 is DFQATT, CDR2 SNEGSKA (reference sequence). The CDR3 runs to 14 residues. With 5 bases clipped from V and 4 bases from J, the junction kept 8 bases outside the gene matches. CDR3 in amino acids: CSAVTRDRAYGYTF. The CDR3 DNA reads as TGCAGTGCTGTCACACGGGACAGGGCCTATGGCTACACCTTC.

This clonotype was seen a few times. J is TRBJ2-2 and V is TRBV5-1; D might be TRBD2 (6 bases). The CDR3 length is 15 residues. Per the germline V gene, CDR1 is SGHRS and CDR2 is YFSETQ. V was shortened by 5 bases and J by 4 bases, with 15 bases between the two germline ends. Written as DNA, the CDR3 is TGCGCCAGCAGAAGGGACTCGGGAGTCACCGGGGAGCTGTTTTTT. Protein product: CASRRDSGVTGELFF.

This chain uses TRBV6-1 with TRBJ2-1, with D maybe TRBD2 (5 bases). Germline CDR1 is MNHNS and CDR2 is SASEGT. The CDR3 is 13 residues long. Trimming took 4 bases from V and 6 from J, leaving 10 bases between them. CDR3 sequence: CASSGGGRNEQFF. The CDR3 DNA reads as TGTGCCAGCAGTGGAGGCGGGCGCAATGAGCAGTTCTTC.

This clonotype showed up many times. The chain carries TRBV7-2 and TRBJ2-1; the D gene is possibly TRBD2 (5 bases). CDR1 SGHTA and CDR2 FQGNSA come from the germline V gene. The V end lost 5 bases, the J end lost 0 bases, and 11 bases lay between the germline ends. The CDR3 contains 15 residues. The CDR3 nucleotides are TGTGCCAGCAGCCCGAGGGTGAGCTCCTACAATGAGCAGTTCTTC. Its protein product is CASSPRVSSYNEQFF.

This clonotype was counted many times. V usage is TRBV24-1 and J usage is TRBJ2-4, with 8 bases aligning to TRBD1. The CDR3 has 13 amino acids. Germline lookup yields CDR1 KGHDR and CDR2 SFDVKD. With V trimmed by 3 bases and J by 11 bases, 5 bases remained unmatched. CDR3 sequence (DNA): TGTGCCACCAGTGATGGACTGGGACAGGTTCAGTACTTC. It translates to CATSDGLGQVQYF.